The subject of this entry is one TCR beta chain. What it recognizes is unknown. This record belongs to a study of T cell responses to AZD1222 COVID-19 vaccine. Study-wide results and caveats: Two AZD1222 administrations were followed by greater Spike-specific TCR breadth and depth.

Deletions cut 6 bases from V and 5 bases from J, with 19 bases between. Germline V gives CDR1 MDHEN, CDR2 SYDVKM. This CDR3 spans 16 amino acids. The assay was immunoSEQ multiplex PCR, and TCRdb's table has in-frame clones only and misses some. The table lists about 140,000 clones, 92% of them singletons. J is TRBJ1-4 and V is TRBV28, with a possible D match to TRBD1 (6 bases). This sequence was found in an adult who received the AZD1222 COVID-19 vaccine. Sequencing was performed on peripheral blood, taken 28 days after the second AZD1222 dose. In DNA, the CDR3 is TGTGCCAGCAGCCTCCCGACAGGTCGGAGAAATGAAAAACTGTTTTTT. Translation gives CASSLPTGRRNEKLFF.